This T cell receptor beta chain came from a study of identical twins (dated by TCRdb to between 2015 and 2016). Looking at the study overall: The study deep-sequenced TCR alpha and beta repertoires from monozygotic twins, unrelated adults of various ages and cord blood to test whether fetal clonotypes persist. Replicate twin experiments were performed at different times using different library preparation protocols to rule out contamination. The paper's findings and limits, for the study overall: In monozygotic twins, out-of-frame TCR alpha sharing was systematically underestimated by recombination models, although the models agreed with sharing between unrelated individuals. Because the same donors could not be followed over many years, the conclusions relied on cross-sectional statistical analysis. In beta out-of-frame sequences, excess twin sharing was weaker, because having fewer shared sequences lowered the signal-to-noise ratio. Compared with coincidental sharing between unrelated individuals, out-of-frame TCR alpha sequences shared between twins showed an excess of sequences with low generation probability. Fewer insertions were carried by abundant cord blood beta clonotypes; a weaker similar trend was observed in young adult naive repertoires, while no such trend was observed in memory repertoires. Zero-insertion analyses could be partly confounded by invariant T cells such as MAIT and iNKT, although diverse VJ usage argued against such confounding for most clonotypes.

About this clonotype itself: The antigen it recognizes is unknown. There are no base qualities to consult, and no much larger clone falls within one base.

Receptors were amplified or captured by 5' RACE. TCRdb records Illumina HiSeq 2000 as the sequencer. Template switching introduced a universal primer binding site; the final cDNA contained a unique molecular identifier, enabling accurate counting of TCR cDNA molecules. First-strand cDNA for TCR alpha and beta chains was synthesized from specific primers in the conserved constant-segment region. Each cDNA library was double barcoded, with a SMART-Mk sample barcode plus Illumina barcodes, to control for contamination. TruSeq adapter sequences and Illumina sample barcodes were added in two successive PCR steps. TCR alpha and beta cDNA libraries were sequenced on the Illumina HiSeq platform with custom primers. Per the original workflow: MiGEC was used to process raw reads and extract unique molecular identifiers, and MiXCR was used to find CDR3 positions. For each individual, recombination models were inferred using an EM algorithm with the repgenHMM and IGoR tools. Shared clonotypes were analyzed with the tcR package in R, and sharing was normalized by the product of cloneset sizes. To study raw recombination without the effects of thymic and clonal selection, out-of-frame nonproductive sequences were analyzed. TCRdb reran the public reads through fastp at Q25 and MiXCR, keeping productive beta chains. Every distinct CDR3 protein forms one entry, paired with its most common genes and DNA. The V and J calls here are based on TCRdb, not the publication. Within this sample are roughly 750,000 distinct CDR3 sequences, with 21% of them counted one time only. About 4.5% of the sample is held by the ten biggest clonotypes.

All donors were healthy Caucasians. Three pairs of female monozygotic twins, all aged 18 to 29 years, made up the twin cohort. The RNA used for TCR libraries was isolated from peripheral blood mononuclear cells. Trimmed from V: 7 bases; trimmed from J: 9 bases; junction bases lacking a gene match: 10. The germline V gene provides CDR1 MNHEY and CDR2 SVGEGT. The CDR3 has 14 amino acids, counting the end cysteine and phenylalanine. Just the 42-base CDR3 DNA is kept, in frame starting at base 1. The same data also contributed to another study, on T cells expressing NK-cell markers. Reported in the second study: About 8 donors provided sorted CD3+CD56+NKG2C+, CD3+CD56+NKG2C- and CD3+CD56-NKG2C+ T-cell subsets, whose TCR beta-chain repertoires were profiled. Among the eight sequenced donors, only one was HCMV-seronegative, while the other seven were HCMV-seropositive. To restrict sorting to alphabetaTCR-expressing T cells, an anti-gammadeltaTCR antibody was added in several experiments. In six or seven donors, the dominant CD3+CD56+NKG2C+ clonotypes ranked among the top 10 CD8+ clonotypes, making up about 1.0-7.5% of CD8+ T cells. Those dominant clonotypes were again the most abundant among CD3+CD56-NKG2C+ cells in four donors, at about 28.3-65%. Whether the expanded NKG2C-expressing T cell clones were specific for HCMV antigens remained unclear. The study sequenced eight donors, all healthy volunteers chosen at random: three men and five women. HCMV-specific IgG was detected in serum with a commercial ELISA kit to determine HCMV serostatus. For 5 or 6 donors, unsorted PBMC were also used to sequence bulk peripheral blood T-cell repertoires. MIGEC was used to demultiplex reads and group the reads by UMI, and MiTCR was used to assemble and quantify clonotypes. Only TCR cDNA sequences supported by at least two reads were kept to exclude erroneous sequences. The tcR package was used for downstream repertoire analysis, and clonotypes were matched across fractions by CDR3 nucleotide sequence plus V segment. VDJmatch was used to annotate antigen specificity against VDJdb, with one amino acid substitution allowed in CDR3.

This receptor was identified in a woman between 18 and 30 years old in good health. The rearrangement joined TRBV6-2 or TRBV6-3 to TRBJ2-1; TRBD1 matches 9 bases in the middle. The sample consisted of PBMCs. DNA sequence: TGTGCCAGCACCAGGGGACAGGGCCGTTCTGAGCAGTTCTTC. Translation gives CASTRGQGRSEQFF.